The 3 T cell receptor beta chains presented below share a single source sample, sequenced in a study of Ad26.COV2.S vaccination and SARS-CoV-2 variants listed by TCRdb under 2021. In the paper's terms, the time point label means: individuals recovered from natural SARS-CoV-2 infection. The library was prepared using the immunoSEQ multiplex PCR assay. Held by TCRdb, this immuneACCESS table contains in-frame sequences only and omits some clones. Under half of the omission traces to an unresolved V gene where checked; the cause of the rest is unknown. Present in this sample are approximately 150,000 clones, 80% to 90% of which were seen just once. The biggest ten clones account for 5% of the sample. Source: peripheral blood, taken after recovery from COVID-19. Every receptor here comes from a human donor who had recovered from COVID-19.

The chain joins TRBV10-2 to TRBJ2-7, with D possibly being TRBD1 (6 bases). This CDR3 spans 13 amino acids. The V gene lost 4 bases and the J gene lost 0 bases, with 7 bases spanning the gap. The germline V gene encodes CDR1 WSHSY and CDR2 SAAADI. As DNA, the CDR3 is TGCGCCAGCAGTGCGGACAGCTCCTACGAGCAGTACTTC. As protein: CASSADSSYEQYF.

The CDR3 coding sequence is TGTGCCAGTTCGGGGGCGGACACTGAAGCTTTCTTT. Its translation: CASSGADTEAFF. This chain joins TRBV19 and TRBJ1-1, with D possibly TRBD1 on 6 matching bases. The CDR3 totals 12 residues. Germline lookup yields CDR1 LNHDA and CDR2 SQIVND (reference sequence). Trimming took 8 bases from V and 3 from J, leaving 10 bases between them.

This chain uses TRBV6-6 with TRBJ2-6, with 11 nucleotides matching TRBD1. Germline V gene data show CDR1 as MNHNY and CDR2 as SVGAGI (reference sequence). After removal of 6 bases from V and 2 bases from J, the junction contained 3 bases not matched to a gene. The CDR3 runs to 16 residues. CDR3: CASRPDRGPGANVLTF. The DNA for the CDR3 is TGTGCCAGCAGACCGGACAGGGGGCCTGGGGCCAACGTCCTGACTTTC.